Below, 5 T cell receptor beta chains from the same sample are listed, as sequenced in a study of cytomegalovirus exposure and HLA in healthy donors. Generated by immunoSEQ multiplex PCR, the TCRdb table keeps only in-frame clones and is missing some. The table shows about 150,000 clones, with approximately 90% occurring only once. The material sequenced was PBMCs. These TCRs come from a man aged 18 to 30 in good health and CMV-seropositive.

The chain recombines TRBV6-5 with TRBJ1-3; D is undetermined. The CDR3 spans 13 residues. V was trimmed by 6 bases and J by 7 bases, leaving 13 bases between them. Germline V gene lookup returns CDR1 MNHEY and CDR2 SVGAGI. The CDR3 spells CASRVTAGNTIYF. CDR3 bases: TGTGCCAGCAGGGTTACGGCGGGGAACACCATATATTTT.

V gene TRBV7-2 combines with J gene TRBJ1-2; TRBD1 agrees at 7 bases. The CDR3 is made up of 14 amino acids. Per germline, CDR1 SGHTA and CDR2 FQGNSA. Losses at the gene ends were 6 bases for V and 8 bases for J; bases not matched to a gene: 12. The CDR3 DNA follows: TGTGCCAGCAGTTCGACAGGGTGGGGAGACGGCTACACCTTC. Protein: CASSSTGWGDGYTF.

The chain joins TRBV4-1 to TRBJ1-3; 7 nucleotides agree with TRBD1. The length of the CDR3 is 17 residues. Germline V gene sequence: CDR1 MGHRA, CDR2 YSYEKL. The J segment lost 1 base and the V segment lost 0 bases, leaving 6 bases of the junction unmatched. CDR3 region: CASSQDLTGRSGNTIYF. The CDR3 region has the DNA TGCGCCAGCAGCCAAGATTTGACAGGGAGGTCTGGAAACACCATATATTTT.

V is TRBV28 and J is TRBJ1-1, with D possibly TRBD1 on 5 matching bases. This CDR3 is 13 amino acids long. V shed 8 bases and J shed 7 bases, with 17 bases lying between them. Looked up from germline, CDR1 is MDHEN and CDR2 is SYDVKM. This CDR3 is CASRSRGRGEAFF. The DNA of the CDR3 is TGTGCCAGCCGGTCGCGTGGGAGGGGTGAAGCTTTCTTT.

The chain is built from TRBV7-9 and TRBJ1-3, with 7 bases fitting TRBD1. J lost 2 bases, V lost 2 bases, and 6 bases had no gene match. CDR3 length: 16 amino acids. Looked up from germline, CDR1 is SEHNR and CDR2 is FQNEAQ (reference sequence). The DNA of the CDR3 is TGTGCCAGCAGCTTAATACCCAGGGGGACTGGAAACACCATATATTTT. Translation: CASSLIPRGTGNTIYF.